This T cell receptor (beta chain) was retrieved from a study of cytomegalovirus exposure and HLA in healthy donors. Vbeta (60) and Jbeta (13) primers were used in the PCR. TCRdb's copy holds only in-frame clones and misses some; the assay was immunoSEQ multiplex PCR. The sample includes 150,000 or so clones. Between the trimmed V and J ends, which lost 0 bases and 4 bases, there was a span of 10 bases. Germline V lookup: CDR1 GTSNPN, CDR2 SVGIG (reference sequence). The CDR3 is made up of 14 amino acids. The chain is built from TRBV30 and TRBJ1-5; D unclear. Input material: PBMCs. The receptor's source is a woman aged 50 to 60 in good health and CMV-seronegative. In DNA, the CDR3 is TGTGCCTGGAGTGTTGGTCAGTTTAATCAGCCCCAGCATTTT. Translation: CAWSVGQFNQPQHF.